The 27 T cell receptor beta chains given below trace back to one sample, sequenced in a study of technical replicates of blood from a handful of donors. The repertoire was sequenced with immunoSEQ multiplex PCR; TCRdb's copy has only in-frame clones and lacks some. Of roughly 57,000 clones listed, 90% to 95% were seen once; the top ten hold just over 3%. Sequenced input: PBMCs. These receptors were collected from a human donor in good health. Some clones in this sample may be carry-over from other donors' samples.

The J gene is TRBJ2-5, the V gene TRBV2, with D maybe TRBD2 (6 bases). CDR1 and CDR2 from the germline V gene are SNHLY and FYNNEI. Trimming shortened V by 10 bases and J by 0 bases, and 12 bases separated the two germline ends. The CDR3 consists of 13 residues. The CDR3 sequence: CAIAGSHQETQYF. Written as DNA, the CDR3 is TGTGCCATCGCCGGGAGTCACCAAGAGACCCAGTACTTC.

The V call is TRBV5-1, the J call TRBJ1-2; a weak D match, TRBD1 (5 bases). The CDR3 runs 14 residues. Germline loops: CDR1 SGHRS, CDR2 YFSETQ. V lost 1 base to trimming and J lost 6 bases, with 13 bases between them. The CDR3 loop reads CASSLFGGEDGYTF. The CDR3 bases are TGCGCCAGCAGCTTGTTCGGAGGGGAAGATGGCTACACCTTC.

The genes are TRBV7-7 and TRBJ2-5; D perhaps matches TRBD2 (6 bases). This CDR3 spans 15 amino acids. CDR1 and CDR2 from the germline V gene are SSHAT and FNYEAQ (reference sequence). Trimming removed 0 bases from V and 1 base from J, with 9 bases in between. CDR3 in DNA: TGTGCCAGCAGCTTAGCAATGGGGGGCCAAGAGACCCAGTACTTC. Translating it yields CASSLAMGGQETQYF.

The rearrangement uses TRBV10-3 and TRBJ1-2; D is unresolved. The CDR3 consists of 12 residues. V gave up 5 bases and J gave up 6 bases, with 10 bases separating them. Germline-derived CDR1 and CDR2 are ENHRY and SYGVKD. Here the CDR3 DNA reads TGTGCCATCAGTCCAAACGGGGATGGCTACACCTTC. It encodes CAISPNGDGYTF.

The genes are TRBV4-3 and TRBJ1-2, with D hard to call. The length of the CDR3 is 17 residues. Germline-derived CDR1 and CDR2 are LGHNA and YSLEER. Trimming pared 0 bases from V and 0 bases from J, leaving 14 bases between. This chain's CDR3 is CASSQDLLPVPNYGYTF. CDR3 bases: TGCGCCAGCAGCCAAGATCTGCTGCCGGTACCTAACTATGGCTACACCTTC.

CDR3 in amino acids: CASSYTTGGTEAFF. The CDR3 nucleotides read TGTGCCAGCAGCTACACGACAGGGGGCACTGAAGCTTTCTTT. The chain uses TRBV7-2 and TRBJ1-1; 9 positions agree with TRBD1. The V and J ends lost 4 bases and 4 bases, in that order; junction bases with no gene match: 4. The CDR3 is 14 amino acids. CDR1 and CDR2 (germline): SGHTA, FQGNSA.

V usage is TRBV7-2 and J usage is TRBJ1-4; D not resolved. This CDR3 has 14 residues. The V end was cut by 7 bases, the J end by 0 bases, with 9 bases between. CDR1 and CDR2 (germline): SGHTA, FQGNSA. In DNA, the CDR3 is TGTGCCAGCACTGCCGGGGCAACTAATGAAAAACTGTTTTTT. This codes for CASTAGATNEKLFF.

The count of this clone is one. V and J are TRBV6-5 and TRBJ1-5; 9 bases match TRBD1. This CDR3 is 14 amino acids long. In germline, CDR1 is MNHEY, CDR2 SVGAGI. V gave up 5 bases and J gave up 3 bases; unmatched junction bases: 2. In DNA form, the CDR3 reads TGTGCCAGCAGTACAGGGGGCTACAATCAGCCCCAGCATTTT. Translation gives CASSTGGYNQPQHF.

The chain couples TRBV4-3 to TRBJ2-5, with 14 nucleotides matching TRBD2. Germline V gives CDR1 LGHNA, CDR2 YSLEER. This CDR3 contains 19 residues. The trim removed 3 bases at V and 5 bases at J, leaving 14 bases unmatched. The CDR3 bases are TGCGCCAGCAGCCAGATCGCCGGGACTAGCGGGAGAGAGCGGGAGACCCAGTACTTC. Its translation: CASSQIAGTSGRERETQYF.

The rearrangement uses TRBV7-9 and TRBJ2-1, with 8 bases matching TRBD2. CDR1 SEHNR and CDR2 FQNEAQ come from the germline V gene (reference sequence). The CDR3 is 15 amino acids. Losses at the gene ends were 1 base for V and 5 bases for J; bases not matched to a gene: 4. Written as DNA, the CDR3 is TGTGCCAGCAGCTTAGTGCAACTAGCGGACAATGAGCAGTTCTTC. Amino acid sequence: CASSLVQLADNEQFF.

The chain is built from TRBV19 and TRBJ1-5; a possible D gene is TRBD1 (6 bases). Germline-derived CDR1 and CDR2 are LNHDA and SQIVND (reference sequence). The CDR3 is 15 amino acids. The V and J ends lost 2 bases and 2 bases respectively, with 10 bases between them. The CDR3 DNA reads as TGTGCCAGTAGTATACAGGGGATGGGCAATCAGCCCCAGCATTTT. Translating gives CASSIQGMGNQPQHF.

The chain couples TRBV4-1 to TRBJ2-1; 8 bases map to TRBD2. There are 17 residues in the CDR3. With V trimmed by 2 bases and J by 1 base, 7 bases remained unmatched. From germline, CDR1 is MGHRA and CDR2 YSYEKL. This CDR3 is CASSQTLAGVSYNEQFF. The CDR3, as DNA: TGCGCCAGCAGCCAAACCCTAGCGGGTGTATCCTACAATGAGCAGTTCTTC.

V gene TRBV6-1 combines with J gene TRBJ2-3; TRBD2 matches at 15 bases. The CDR3 runs 15 residues. Germline V gives CDR1 MNHNS, CDR2 SASEGT. The V and J ends lost 4 bases and 4 bases, in that order; junction bases with no gene match: 0. The CDR3 sequence is CASSGTSGGADTQYF. The DNA of the CDR3 is TGTGCCAGCAGTGGGACTAGCGGGGGGGCAGATACGCAGTATTTT.

This sequence joins TRBV29-1 and TRBJ2-1; D gene unclear. V was clipped by 6 bases and J by 5 bases, with 5 bases between them. Per germline, CDR1 SQVTM and CDR2 ANQGSEA. This CDR3 spans 10 amino acids. The DNA of the CDR3 is TGCAGCGTGGCCAACAATGAGCAGTTCTTC. It yields the protein CSVANNEQFF.

This clone has a single count. The chain employs TRBV6-1 and TRBJ1-1, with TRBD1 matching 8 bases. Germline V gives CDR1 MNHNS, CDR2 SASEGT. V gave up 6 bases and J gave up 4 bases; unmatched junction bases: 7. The CDR3 consists of 14 residues. The CDR3 reads CASRGNDRGTEAFF. In DNA form, the CDR3 reads TGTGCCAGCAGGGGAAATGACAGGGGCACTGAAGCTTTCTTT.

This sequence joins TRBV29-1 and TRBJ2-7, with 7 bases aligning to TRBD2. Germline V lookup: CDR1 SQVTM, CDR2 ANQGSEA. V lost 6 bases, J lost 2 bases, and 7 bases stayed unmatched. The CDR3 covers 13 residues. The CDR3 bases are TGCAGCGTCGGCGGGGACTACACCTACGAGCAGTACTTC. Encoded protein: CSVGGDYTYEQYF.

The chain joins TRBV2 to TRBJ1-4, with D perhaps TRBD1 (6 bases). CDR3 size: 17 residues. Germline-derived CDR1 and CDR2 are SNHLY and FYNNEI. Between the trimmed V and J ends, which lost 3 bases and 4 bases, there was a span of 18 bases. The DNA of the CDR3 is TGTGCCAGCAGTGATATAGGCAGGGGCTATAGTAATGAAAAACTGTTTTTT. Its translation: CASSDIGRGYSNEKLFF.

This sequence joins TRBV6-5 and TRBJ1-2; the match to TRBD1 covers 7 bases. CDR1 and CDR2 from the germline V gene are MNHEY and SVGAGI. Trimming took 6 bases from V and 3 from J; bases not matched to a gene: 4. The CDR3 covers 13 residues. CDR3 bases: TGTGCCAGCAGCCAGGGGGTGCACTATGGCTACACCTTC. Translation: CASSQGVHYGYTF.

The chain couples TRBV4-2 to TRBJ1-2, with D uncertain. Trimming removed 0 bases from V and 2 bases from J, with 10 bases in between. The CDR3 covers 15 residues. The germline V gene has CDR1 LGHNA and CDR2 YNFKEQ. CDR3 residues: CASSQDLSGNYGYTF. CDR3 in DNA: TGTGCCAGCAGCCAAGATCTCAGCGGGAACTATGGCTACACCTTC.

The chain links TRBV18 to TRBJ2-2; D call uncertain. CDR3 length equals 14 residues. Germline V CDR1 and CDR2: KGHSH, LQKENI. V lost 5 bases, J lost 3 bases, and 10 bases lay in between. The CDR3 DNA is TGTGCCAGCTCATCTCACGCGGACACCGGGGAGCTGTTTTTT. Residues: CASSSHADTGELFF.

V usage is TRBV4-3 and J usage is TRBJ1-2; D is ambiguous. The germline V gene encodes CDR1 LGHNA and CDR2 YSLEER. V shed 0 bases and J shed 1 base, with 15 bases lying between them. The CDR3 totals 17 residues. Here the CDR3 reads CASSQERVLAVNYGYTF. The CDR3 nucleotides are TGCGCCAGCAGCCAAGAGAGGGTGTTGGCAGTTAACTATGGCTACACCTTC.

This clone was found once. The chain has TRBV4-2 and TRBJ2-1; 10 bases align to TRBD2. The CDR3 extends over 17 amino acids. CDR1 and CDR2 from the germline V gene are LGHNA and YNFKEQ. V gave up 1 base and J gave up 2 bases; unmatched junction bases: 5. Here the CDR3 reads CASSQGEREGPYNEQFF. The CDR3 nucleotides are TGTGCCAGCAGCCAAGGGGAGCGGGAGGGCCCCTACAATGAGCAGTTCTTC.

In its sample, this clone was seen a few times. This rearrangement joins TRBV6-5 to TRBJ2-7, with TRBD2 matching over 11 bases. V shed 0 bases and J 2 bases; nucleotides not matched to a gene: 0. From germline, CDR1 is MNHEY and CDR2 SVGAGI. This CDR3 is 15 amino acids long. The CDR3 loop reads CASSYSLAGAYEQYF. CDR3 bases: TGTGCCAGCAGTTACTCACTAGCGGGGGCCTACGAGCAGTACTTC.

This clone was seen a handful of times. The rearrangement joins TRBV19 to TRBJ1-2; perhaps TRBD1 as D (6 bases). The V gene lost 5 bases and the J gene lost 2 bases, with 15 bases spanning the gap. The germline V gene encodes CDR1 LNHDA and CDR2 SQIVND (reference sequence). The CDR3 runs to 15 residues. The CDR3 bases are TGTGCCAGTAGTCCCTCCTTGGACAGAAACTATGGCTACACCTTC. Its translation: CASSPSLDRNYGYTF. The variable domain in full, with the rest retrieved from reference TRBV19 and TRBJ1-2, is DGGITQSPKYLFRKEGQNVTLSCEQNLNHDAMYWYRQDPGQGLRLIYYSQIVNDFQKGDIAEGYSVSREKKESFPLTVTSAQKNPTAFYLCASSPSLDRNYGYTFGSGTRLTVV.

The chain employs TRBV18 and TRBJ1-1; perhaps TRBD1 as D (5 bases). Per the germline V gene, CDR1 is KGHSH and CDR2 is LQKENI. V lost 8 bases to trimming and J lost 1 base, with 20 bases between them. The CDR3 covers 16 residues. The CDR3 loop is CASTPGARLGNTEAFF. The CDR3 DNA reads TGTGCCAGCACGCCTGGGGCCCGCCTGGGGAACACTGAAGCTTTCTTT.

The V gene is TRBV2, the J gene TRBJ1-2, with 7 bases identical to TRBD1. Per the germline V gene, CDR1 is SNHLY and CDR2 is FYNNEI. The CDR3 is 15 amino acids. V lost 8 bases and J lost 4; bases outside the gene matches: 13. DNA for the CDR3: TGTGCCAGCTCCGAAACCGGGACAGTAGTCTATGGCTACACCTTC. It codes for CASSETGTVVYGYTF. The entire variable domain, with the rest obtained from reference TRBV2 and TRBJ1-2, is as follows: EPEVTQTPSHQVTQMGQEVILRCVPISNHLYFYWYRQILGQKVEFLVSFYNNEISEKSEIFDDQFSVERPDGSNFTLKIRSTKLEDSAMYFCASSETGTVVYGYTFGSGTRLTVV.

The gene calls are TRBV6-1 and TRBJ2-7; possibly TRBD2 for D (6 bases). Trimming shortened V by 2 bases and J by 6 bases, and 14 bases separated the two germline ends. There are 14 residues in the CDR3. Germline lookup yields CDR1 MNHNS and CDR2 SASEGT. The CDR3 coding sequence is TGTGCCAGCAGTGAAAGGGAGGTCTTGCTCGAGCAGTACTTC. This encodes CASSEREVLLEQYF.